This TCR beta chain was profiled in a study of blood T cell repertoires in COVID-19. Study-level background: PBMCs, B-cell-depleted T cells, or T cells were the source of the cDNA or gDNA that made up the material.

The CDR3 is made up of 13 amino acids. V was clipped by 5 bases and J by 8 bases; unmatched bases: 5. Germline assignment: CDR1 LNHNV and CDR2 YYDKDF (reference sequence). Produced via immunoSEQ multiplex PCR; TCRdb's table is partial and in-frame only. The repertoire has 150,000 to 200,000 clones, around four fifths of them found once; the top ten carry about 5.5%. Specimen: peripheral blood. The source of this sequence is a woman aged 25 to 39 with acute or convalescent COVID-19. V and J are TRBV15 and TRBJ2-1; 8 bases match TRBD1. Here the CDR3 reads CATSPDRAYEQFF. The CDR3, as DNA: TGTGCCACCAGCCCGGACAGGGCCTATGAGCAGTTCTTC.